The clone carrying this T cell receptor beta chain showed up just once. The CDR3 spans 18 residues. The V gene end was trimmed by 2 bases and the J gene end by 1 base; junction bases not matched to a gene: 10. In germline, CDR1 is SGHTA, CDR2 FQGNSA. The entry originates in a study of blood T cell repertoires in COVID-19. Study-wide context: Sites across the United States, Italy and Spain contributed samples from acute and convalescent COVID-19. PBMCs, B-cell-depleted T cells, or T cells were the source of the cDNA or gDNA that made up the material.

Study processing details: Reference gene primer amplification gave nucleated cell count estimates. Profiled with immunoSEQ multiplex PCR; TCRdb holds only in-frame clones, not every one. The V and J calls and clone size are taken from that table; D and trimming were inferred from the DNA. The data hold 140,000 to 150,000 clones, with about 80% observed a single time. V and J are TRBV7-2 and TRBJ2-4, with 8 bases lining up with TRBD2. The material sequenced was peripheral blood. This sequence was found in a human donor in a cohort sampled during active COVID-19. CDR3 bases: TGTGCCAGCAGCTTACTAAGCGGGAGAGAGGGGGCCAAAAACATTCAGTACTTC. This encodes CASSLLSGREGAKNIQYF. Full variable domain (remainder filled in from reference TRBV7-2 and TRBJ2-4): GAGVSQSPSNKVTEKGKDVELRCDPISGHTALYWYRQSLGQGLEFLIYFQGNSAPDKSGLPSDRFSAERTGGSVSTLTIQRTQQEDSAVYLCASSLLSGREGAKNIQYFGAGTRLSVL.